This T cell receptor beta chain was recorded in a study of cytomegalovirus exposure and HLA in healthy donors. 60 Vbeta and 13 Jbeta primers were used in PCR. The table came from immunoSEQ multiplex PCR; TCRdb's copy has only in-frame clones and leaves some out. The sample lists approximately 140,000 clones; about 80% were seen once. Study-wide results and caveats: When a later analysis was performed, an Asian-associated ancestry cluster reportedly had fewer N-insertions than the approximately 600-donor mean. V- and J-gene trimming in TCR beta was tied to a missense DCLRE1C variant by an analysis performed later.

A few counts support this clone. The antigen is undetermined. The TCR comes from a male donor in good health and CMV-seronegative. Specimen: PBMCs.

CDR3 DNA sequence: TGTGCCAGCAGTTACGGTCAAATCTACGAGCAGTACTTC. Amino acid sequence: CASSYGQIYEQYF. This chain joins TRBV28 and TRBJ2-7; D unresolved. This CDR3 spans 13 amino acids. Germline V gives CDR1 MDHEN, CDR2 SYDVKM. The germline V and J ends were trimmed by 4 bases and 3 bases, with 10 bases remaining between them. The full variable domain, with the rest looked up from reference TRBV28 and TRBJ2-7, is DVKVTQSSRYLVKRTGEKVFLECVQDMDHENMFWYRQDPGLGLRLIYFSYDVKMKEKGDIPEGYSVSREKKERFSLILESASTNQTSMYLCASSYGQIYEQYFGPGTRLTVT.